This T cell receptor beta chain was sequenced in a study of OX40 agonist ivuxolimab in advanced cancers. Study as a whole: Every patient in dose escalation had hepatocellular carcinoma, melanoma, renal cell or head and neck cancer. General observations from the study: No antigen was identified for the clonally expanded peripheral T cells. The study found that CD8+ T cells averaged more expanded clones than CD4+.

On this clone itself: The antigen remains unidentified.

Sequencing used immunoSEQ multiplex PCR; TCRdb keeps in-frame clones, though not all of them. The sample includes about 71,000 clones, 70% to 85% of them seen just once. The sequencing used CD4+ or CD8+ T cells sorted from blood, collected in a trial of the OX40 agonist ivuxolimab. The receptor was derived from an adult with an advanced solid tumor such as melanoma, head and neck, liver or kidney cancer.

This CDR3 reads CASSPELAGETQYF. The DNA of the CDR3 is TGTGCCAGCAGTCCTGAACTAGCAGGAGAGACCCAGTACTTC. The chain has TRBV2 and TRBJ2-5; D might be TRBD2 (6 bases). Per the germline V gene, CDR1 is SNHLY and CDR2 is FYNNEI. Trimming stripped 5 bases from V and 4 bases from J, with 14 bases between. The length of the CDR3 is 14 residues.